This T cell receptor (beta chain) is from a study of cytotoxic CD8 clonotypes in ibrutinib-treated CLL. The table came from immunoSEQ multiplex PCR; TCRdb's copy has only in-frame clones and leaves some out. The table records tens of thousands of clones, about three quarters of them present only once. This CDR3 spans 16 amino acids. In germline, CDR1 is SGHRS, CDR2 YFSETQ. V lost 4 bases and J 4 bases, leaving 21 bases between the germline ends. This chain connects TRBV5-1 to TRBJ2-7; weak D call: TRBD1 (6 bases). The sequencing here drew on PBMCs, taken after 12 months of ibrutinib treatment. This sequence was found in a human donor with chronic lymphocytic leukemia. CDR3 amino acids: CASSPTLGRGTYEQYF. Written as DNA, the CDR3 is TGCGCCAGCAGCCCAACTTTGGGCAGGGGCACGTACGAGCAGTACTTC.